These 15 T cell receptor beta chains originate from one sample sequenced in a study of blood T cells in healthy people across ages. A sample-barcoded 5' primer and a J-beta primer mix were used in a second PCR of roughly 7 to 12 cycles. TCRdb re-derived calls from the 5' RACE reads in MiXCR, one entry per CDR3 protein. The repertoire holds 1.5 million to 2 million distinct CDR3 sequences, with roughly a third as singletons. Sequenced sample: blood. Every receptor here comes from a woman in her 30s in good health.

This clonotype has more than one count but fewer than ten. The V gene is TRBV5-5, the J gene TRBJ2-7; D is unresolved. The germline gives CDR1 SGHKS, CDR2 YYEKEE (reference sequence). The CDR3 runs to 15 residues. With 0 bases removed from V and 0 bases from J, the gap between germline ends came to 10 bases. The DNA of the CDR3 is TGTGCCAGCAGCTTGGGACCGACCAACTCCTACGAGCAGTACTTC. Translation gives CASSLGPTNSYEQYF.

This clonotype came up a few times. The chain has TRBV27 and TRBJ2-7; no clear D gene. Trimming took 1 base from V and 4 from J, leaving 8 bases between them. Germline V gene data show CDR1 as MNHEY and CDR2 as SMNVEV (reference sequence). The CDR3 sequence is 13 residues long. The CDR3 reads CASSLYSGYEQYF. CDR3 bases: TGTGCCAGCAGTTTATATTCGGGTTACGAGCAGTACTTC.

The V and J genes are TRBV6-4 and TRBJ1-1; the D is unclear. Between the trimmed V and J ends, which lost 7 bases and 2 bases, there was a span of 8 bases. Germline lookup yields CDR1 MRHNA and CDR2 SNTAGT. The CDR3 consists of 12 residues. DNA for the CDR3: TGTGCCAGCACCCTAACTAACACTGAAGCTTTCTTT. Encoded protein: CASTLTNTEAFF.

In regard to this clonotype: One base away lies a much larger clone, so this may be a sequencing read error. The chain uses TRBV4-1 and TRBJ2-4; 8 bases are shared with TRBD1. Per germline, CDR1 MGHRA and CDR2 YSYEKL. This CDR3 region has 16 residues. The CDR3 sequence is CASNQDIRDRLEEQYF. In DNA, the CDR3 is TGCGCCAGCAACCAAGACATCCGGGACAGGTTGGAAGAGCAGTACTTC.

V is TRBV5-1 and J is TRBJ2-5; possibly TRBD2 for D (6 bases). The CDR3 is made up of 17 amino acids. Trimming removed 4 bases from V and 6 bases from J, with 25 bases in between. The germline V gene encodes CDR1 SGHRS and CDR2 YFSETQ. The CDR3 loop is CASSPFLGGVGSKTQYF. In DNA form, the CDR3 reads TGCGCCAGCAGCCCCTTCCTCGGGGGAGTGGGTTCGAAGACCCAGTACTTC.

The V and J genes are TRBV24-1 and TRBJ2-1, with unresolved D. The germline V gene encodes CDR1 KGHDR and CDR2 SFDVKD. There are 13 residues in the CDR3. Trimming stripped 6 bases from V and 4 bases from J, with 9 bases between. CDR3 sequence reads: CATSRAEYNEQFF. The DNA for the CDR3 is TGTGCCACCAGTCGGGCCGAATACAATGAGCAGTTCTTC.

The table lists this clonotype with many counts. The chain uses TRBV10-3 and TRBJ2-3; D is ambiguous. The CDR3 consists of 12 residues. The germline V gene encodes CDR1 ENHRY and CDR2 SYGVKD. Trimming left V 0 bases short and J 4 bases short, with 2 bases between. The CDR3 sequence: CAISESPDTQYF. The CDR3 nucleotides read TGTGCCATCAGTGAGTCCCCAGATACGCAGTATTTT.

This clonotype appeared a few times. This sequence joins TRBV6-1 and TRBJ2-1; 8 nucleotides match TRBD2. Trimming at V came to 1 base and at J to 6 bases, leaving 5 bases not matched to a gene. CDR1 is MNHNS and CDR2 is SASEGT in the germline V gene. The CDR3 consists of 15 residues. The CDR3 region has the DNA TGTGCCAGCAGTGAAGGGACTAGCTCTCTCAATGAGCAGTTCTTC. It translates to CASSEGTSSLNEQFF.

Details on this clonotype: The junction departs from germline at one end; a sequencing error may be responsible. The V gene is TRBV18, the J gene TRBJ2-7; unclear D gene. Germline loops: CDR1 KGHSH, CDR2 LQKENI. This CDR3 has 12 residues. The CDR3 region is CAGSTTTMGQYF. CDR3 nucleotides: TGTGCCGGCTCAACGACAACTATGGGGCAGTACTTC.

The chain combines TRBV20-1 with TRBJ1-1, with D unclear. Germline CDR1 reads DFQATT; CDR2 reads SNEGSKA (reference sequence). This CDR3 has 11 residues. Trimming took off 0 bases at V and 6 bases at J, with 5 bases between the two ends. The CDR3 region is CSAREISEAFF. Written as DNA, the CDR3 is TGCAGTGCTAGAGAGATCTCTGAAGCTTTCTTT.

This clonotype was counted a few times. This chain links TRBV6-1 with TRBJ2-5, with TRBD1 matching 7 bases. This CDR3 is built from 15 residues. In germline, CDR1 is MNHNS, CDR2 SASEGT. Trimming at V came to 7 bases and at J to 1 base, leaving 9 bases not matched to a gene. Written as DNA, the CDR3 is TGTGCCAGCATCGGGACAGCCTTCCCCCAAGAGACCCAGTACTTC. As protein: CASIGTAFPQETQYF.

This clonotype was detected a few times. CDR3 coding DNA: TGCAGTGCTCTCAGGTGGGGACAGGGGAGAACAGATACGCAGTATTTT. Residues: CSALRWGQGRTDTQYF. V is TRBV20-1 and J is TRBJ2-3; 10 bases agree with TRBD1. Germline CDR1 reads DFQATT; CDR2 reads SNEGSKA (reference sequence). This CDR3 has 16 amino acids. Losses at the gene ends were 5 bases for V and 3 bases for J; bases not matched to a gene: 11.

This clonotype turned up a few times. The chain combines TRBV6-6 with TRBJ1-4; tentatively, D is TRBD1 (5 bases). V shed 5 bases and J shed 3 bases, with 19 bases lying between them. This CDR3 region has 17 residues. The germline V gene has CDR1 MNHNY and CDR2 SVGAGI (reference sequence). The CDR3 region is CASSPPRGASANEKLFF. The CDR3, as DNA: TGTGCCAGCAGTCCCCCTAGGGGAGCCTCCGCTAATGAAAAACTGTTTTTT.

The sample holds a few counts of this clonotype. J is TRBJ1-2 and V is TRBV3-1, with D tentatively TRBD1 (5 bases). The CDR3 totals 12 residues. The germline V and J ends were trimmed by 2 bases and 7 bases, with 8 bases remaining between them. Germline V gene data show CDR1 as LGHDT and CDR2 as YNNKEL (reference sequence). CDR3 region: CASSQLGRGYTF. The CDR3 bases are TGTGCCAGCAGCCAATTGGGGCGTGGCTACACCTTC. The complete variable domain, with remaining parts taken from reference TRBV3-1 and TRBJ1-2, reads DTAVSQTPKYLVTQMGNDKSIKCEQNLGHDTMYWYKQDSKKFLKIMFSYNNKELIINETVPNRFSPKSPDKAHLNLHINSLELGDSAVYFCASSQLGRGYTFGSGTRLTVV.

This clonotype has at least ten counts. The V gene is TRBV5-1, the J gene TRBJ2-3, with D possibly matching TRBD1 (6 bases). Germline CDR1 is SGHRS and CDR2 is YFSETQ. CDR3 size: 15 residues. The V end lost 4 bases, the J end lost 3 bases, and 15 bases lay between the germline ends. This chain's CDR3 is CASSPGTRGTDTQYF. For the CDR3, the DNA is TGCGCCAGCAGCCCGGGGACAAGAGGGACAGATACGCAGTATTTT.